This T cell receptor beta chain was recorded in a study of cytomegalovirus exposure and HLA in healthy donors. The CDR3 consists of 12 residues. Trimming stripped 0 bases from V and 7 bases from J, with 7 bases between. Germline loops: CDR1 SGHDT, CDR2 YYEEEE. About this clone itself: The antigen is undetermined.

Study observations and caveats: A few chains linked to CMV were shown in vitro to be specific for CMV antigens. Later work associated roughly 17,000 TCR beta sequences with HLA alleles at 0.05 false discovery rate.

Primers for the PCR totalled 60 Vbeta and 13 Jbeta. The method was immunoSEQ multiplex PCR; TCRdb's version includes in-frame clones alone and lacks a portion of them. The data show 150,000 to 200,000 clones, with roughly 80% seen just once and 1.7% held by the top ten. Sequenced material: PBMCs. The V gene is TRBV5-6, the J gene TRBJ2-5, with a possible D match to TRBD2 (6 bases). The clonotype was recovered from a woman aged 18-29 years in good health and CMV-seronegative. The DNA for the CDR3 is TGTGCCAGCAGCTTGGACGGGGGGACCCAGTACTTC. Amino acids: CASSLDGGTQYF.